These 19 T cell receptor beta chains were sequenced from one sample in a study of blood T cell repertoires in COVID-19. Using immunoSEQ multiplex PCR, the repertoire was profiled, and TCRdb retains in-frame clones only, with some absent. Here the sample spans about 320,000 clones, 83% being singletons. The material sequenced was peripheral blood. Source of these receptors: a woman aged 50 to 65 with acute or convalescent COVID-19.

V usage is TRBV5-1 and J usage is TRBJ1-1, with D perhaps matching TRBD1 (6 bases). The CDR3 runs 18 residues. V gave up 4 bases and J gave up 2 bases, with 24 bases separating them. The germline V gene encodes CDR1 SGHRS and CDR2 YFSETQ. The CDR3 is CASSISGRTAIHNTEAFF. CDR3 nucleotides: TGCGCCAGCAGCATATCTGGCCGGACAGCTATACATAACACTGAAGCTTTCTTT.

The V gene is TRBV2, the J gene TRBJ1-3, with D possibly TRBD1 on 5 matching bases. In germline, CDR1 is SNHLY, CDR2 FYNNEI. The CDR3 sequence is 14 residues long. V gave up 5 bases and J gave up 5 bases, with 13 bases separating them. The CDR3 is CASSLTEGRNTIYF. The CDR3 DNA reads TGTGCCAGCAGTTTGACAGAAGGAAGAAACACCATATATTTT. Together with reference TRBV2 and TRBJ1-3, the CDR3 gives the full variable domain: EPEVTQTPSHQVTQMGQEVILRCVPISNHLYFYWYRQILGQKVEFLVSFYNNEISEKSEIFDDQFSVERPDGSNFTLKIRSTKLEDSAMYFCASSLTEGRNTIYFGEGSWLTVV.

The gene calls are TRBV6-1 and TRBJ1-5, with TRBD1 identical over 8 bases. CDR3 length: 16 residues. Per germline, CDR1 MNHNS and CDR2 SASEGT. V trimming: 3 bases; J trimming: 6 bases; junction bases outside the gene matches: 10. The CDR3 DNA follows: TGTGCCAGCAGTGACACCGGACAGGGTGGTAGTCAGCCCCAGCATTTT. It specifies CASSDTGQGGSQPQHF.

The chain joins TRBV10-3 to TRBJ1-6, with D perhaps TRBD1 (5 bases). Germline CDR1 and CDR2: ENHRY and SYGVKD. Deletions cut 0 bases from V and 7 bases from J, with 7 bases between. The CDR3 runs to 14 residues. This chain's CDR3 is CAISESRGNSPLHF. CDR3 sequence (DNA): TGTGCCATCAGTGAGTCAAGGGGAAATTCACCCCTCCACTTT.

The rearrangement links TRBV4-1 to TRBJ1-5, with D possibly being TRBD1 (5 bases). CDR1 and CDR2 (germline): MGHRA, YSYEKL. V lost 0 bases and J lost 1, with 10 bases in between. CDR3 length: 16 amino acids. The CDR3 region is CASSQEGGLSNQPQHF. The CDR3 nucleotides read TGCGCCAGCAGCCAAGAGGGGGGTTTGAGCAATCAGCCCCAGCATTTT.

The CDR3 sequence is CASRPFGGSPDTQYF. In nucleotides, the CDR3 is TGTGCCAGTAGACCATTTGGGGGCTCGCCAGATACGCAGTATTTT. The rearrangement uses TRBV19 and TRBJ2-3, with D perhaps matching TRBD1 (6 bases). The CDR3 is 15 residues long. Germline V gene lookup returns CDR1 LNHDA and CDR2 SQIVND (reference sequence). V dropped 6 bases and J dropped 4 bases, with 17 bases sitting between them.

V and J are TRBV11-2 and TRBJ2-1, with D possibly matching TRBD2 (6 bases). V was shortened by 7 bases and J by 6 bases, with 16 bases between the two germline ends. This CDR3 spans 14 amino acids. Germline V gene lookup returns CDR1 SGHAT and CDR2 FQNNGV. CDR3 loop: CASTPLPGVNEQFF. The CDR3 region has the DNA TGTGCCAGCACCCCCCTCCCGGGAGTCAATGAGCAGTTCTTC.

J is TRBJ2-5 and V is TRBV4-1; 11 positions match TRBD2. CDR3 length: 15 amino acids. Unmatched junction bases numbered 3, after V lost 5 bases and J lost 1 base. Germline V gives CDR1 MGHRA, CDR2 YSYEKL. CDR3 sequence: CASSLTSGTQETQYF. DNA for the CDR3: TGCGCCAGCAGCTTGACTAGCGGGACCCAAGAGACCCAGTACTTC.

The chain is built from TRBV21-1 and TRBJ2-3; the D call of TRBD1 is as the table states it, not checked on the DNA. TRBV21-1 constitutes a pseudogene. The CDR3 is 18 residues long. CDR3 amino acids: CANKDRGKVPNLTDTQYF. CDR3 nucleotide sequence: TGTGCCAACAAGGACAGGGGCAAAGTACCAAATCTAACAGATACGCAGTATTTT.

The gene calls are TRBV7-2 and TRBJ1-1; no clear D gene. The CDR3 totals 13 residues. Germline CDR1 is SGHTA and CDR2 is FQGNSA. V was trimmed by 1 base and J by 8 bases, leaving 11 bases between them. The CDR3 DNA follows: TGTGCCAGCAGCTTAGTGGCCAAGTCCGAAGCTTTCTTT. Amino acid sequence: CASSLVAKSEAFF.

This clone was observed a handful of times. This chain connects TRBV15 to TRBJ2-7; TRBD1 agrees at 12 bases. CDR1 is LNHNV and CDR2 is YYDKDF in the germline V gene (reference sequence). The V gene end was trimmed by 4 bases and the J gene end by 3 bases; junction bases not matched to a gene: 4. The CDR3 totals 15 residues. The CDR3 sequence is CATSTGTGGFYEQYV. CDR3 bases: TGTGCCACCAGCACCGGGACAGGGGGCTTCTACGAGCAGTACGTC.

The chain is built from TRBV25-1 and TRBJ1-2; TRBD1 is a possible D gene (5 bases). The CDR3 runs to 14 residues. V was cut by 0 bases and J by 3 bases, with 8 bases left in between. CDR1 and CDR2 from the germline V gene are MGHDK and SYGVNS. DNA for the CDR3: TGTGCCAGCAGTGAATATGGCAGGGACTATGGCTACACCTTC. It encodes CASSEYGRDYGYTF.

The chain joins TRBV6-5 to TRBJ2-1, with 12 bases lining up with TRBD2. The CDR3 consists of 16 residues. Germline V lookup: CDR1 MNHEY, CDR2 SVGAGI. With 2 bases clipped from V and 7 bases from J, the junction kept 6 bases outside the gene matches. The CDR3 DNA sequence: TGTGCCAGCAGTTACAAACTAGCGGGGGGTGAAAATGAGCAGTTCTTC. Translating it yields CASSYKLAGGENEQFF.

The chain uses TRBV11-3 and TRBJ2-7, with 7 bases identical to TRBD1. Trimming cost V 0 bases and J 6 bases; bases outside gene matches: 5. CDR1 and CDR2 (germline): SGHNT, YENEEA. This CDR3 spans 14 amino acids. CDR3 nucleotides: TGTGCCAGCAGCTTAGATGGTGGGGACAGCGAGCAGTACTTC. Its translation is CASSLDGGDSEQYF.

A single count supports this clone. The chain has TRBV19 and TRBJ2-3; 11 nucleotides match TRBD2. The germline V gene has CDR1 LNHDA and CDR2 SQIVND (reference sequence). The V and J ends lost 3 bases and 1 base, in that order; junction bases with no gene match: 6. This CDR3 is built from 17 residues. As DNA, the CDR3 is TGTGCCAGTAGTATCCTGCCGGGACTAGCGGGCACAGATACGCAGTATTTT. Translated, it gives CASSILPGLAGTDTQYF.

V usage is TRBV12-3 or TRBV12-4 and J usage is TRBJ1-2; TRBD1 is a possible D gene (5 bases). Trimming pared 4 bases from V and 5 bases from J, leaving 5 bases between. The CDR3 runs 11 residues. CDR3 nucleotides: TGTGCCAGCAGTTCAGGGTATGGCTACACCTTC. It yields the protein CASSSGYGYTF.

The gene calls are TRBV28 and TRBJ2-7; TRBD2 agrees at 11 bases. Per the germline V gene, CDR1 is MDHEN and CDR2 is SYDVKM. J was trimmed by 3 bases and V by 6 bases; bases with no gene match: 7. The CDR3 is 15 residues long. CDR3 in DNA: TGTGCCAGCAGCCGTTTAGCGGGGGGGATCTACGAGCAGTACGTC. The encoded protein is CASSRLAGGIYEQYV.

The CDR3 protein is CASSVDTYTGELFF. The CDR3 DNA is TGTGCCAGCAGCGTAGACACGTACACCGGGGAGCTGTTTTTT. The genes are TRBV5-4 and TRBJ2-2; D remains ambiguous. The V and J ends lost 4 bases and 3 bases respectively, with 10 bases between them. CDR1 is SGHNT, CDR2 YYREEE, per germline (reference sequence). The CDR3 totals 14 residues.

This CDR3 reads CASSQESRADTQYF. CDR3 bases: TGTGCCAGCAGCCAAGAGTCGAGGGCAGATACGCAGTATTTT. The chain combines TRBV3-1 (or the pseudogene TRBV3-2) with TRBJ2-3, with a tentative D call TRBD2 (5 bases). V shed 0 bases and J shed 4 bases, with 8 bases lying between them. The CDR3 has 14 residues. The germline V gene encodes CDR1 LGHDT and CDR2 YNNKEL (reference sequence).